This TCR beta chain was retrieved from a study of cytomegalovirus exposure and HLA in healthy donors. Study observations and caveats: In a later analysis, HLA-associated beta chains showed higher expansion and lower generation probabilities than comparable chains. Some TCR beta chains (roughly 150 of them) were listed as cytomegalovirus-associated.

A multiplex PCR was run with 60 Vbeta primers and 13 Jbeta primers. Original methodology: Unique TCR beta chains numbered around 75 million in a later analysis, with 10 million to 14 million shared. The protocol was immunoSEQ multiplex PCR, while the TCRdb copy is restricted to in-frame clones and leaves out a portion. V and J calls plus clone size are reproduced from that table; the DNA served to infer D and trimming. This sample carries roughly 200,000 clones, 80% to 90% of them seen once, and the ten largest clones take approximately 2.9%. V shed 7 bases and J shed 1 base, with 5 bases lying between them. CDR1 and CDR2 from the germline V gene are MNHNS and SASEGT. This CDR3 region has 12 residues. Turning to this clone: Its target is not known.

This TCR came from a man aged 25 to 40 in good health and CMV-seronegative. Input material: PBMCs. The rearrangement links TRBV6-1 to TRBJ1-3; D not certain. CDR3 DNA sequence: TGTGCCAGCACTAGTTCTGGAAACACCATATATTTT. Translation gives CASTSSGNTIYF.